This paragraph reports one TCR beta chain. TCRdb re-called the RT-PCR reads with MiXCR, one entry per CDR3 protein. The sample includes under 200,000 distinct CDR3 sequences, 30% of them seen just once. This specimen comes from a study of patients and donors after allogeneic stem cell transplantation. Germline values: CDR1 ENHRY, CDR2 SYGVKD. The CDR3 covers 14 residues. Between the trimmed V and J ends, which lost 5 bases and 4 bases, there was a span of 15 bases. The sequence derives from a human donor who was either an allogeneic HSCT recipient or a stem cell or donor lymphocyte infusion donor (not recorded which). It is not recorded whose cells these are; they may come from a transplant donor. This chain uses TRBV10-3 with TRBJ2-7; possibly TRBD2 for D (5 bases). Specimen: blood, either unsorted or a sorted T cell fraction (not recorded which). The CDR3 DNA reads as TGTGCCATCAGTACACCGGGATCAAATTACGAGCAGTACTTC. This codes for CAISTPGSNYEQYF.